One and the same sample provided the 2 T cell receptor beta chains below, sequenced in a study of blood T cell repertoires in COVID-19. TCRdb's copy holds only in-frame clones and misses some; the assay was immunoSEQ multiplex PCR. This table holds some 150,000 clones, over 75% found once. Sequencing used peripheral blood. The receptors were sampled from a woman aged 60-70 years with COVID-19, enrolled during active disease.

The CDR3 nucleotides are TGTGCCAGCAGTGCACTGCTAGATAATTCACCCCTCCACTTT. Amino acid sequence: CASSALLDNSPLHF. This chain links TRBV2 with TRBJ1-6; no definite D call. The V end was cut by 4 bases, the J end by 5 bases, with 9 bases between. Germline V gene data show CDR1 as SNHLY and CDR2 as FYNNEI. The CDR3 extends over 14 amino acids.

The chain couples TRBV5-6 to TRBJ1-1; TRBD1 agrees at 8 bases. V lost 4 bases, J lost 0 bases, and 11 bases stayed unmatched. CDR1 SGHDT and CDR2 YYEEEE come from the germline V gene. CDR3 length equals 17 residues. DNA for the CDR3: TGTGCCAGCAGCATAGGACAGGGTCGGCGTCTGAACACTGAAGCTTTCTTT. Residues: CASSIGQGRRLNTEAFF.